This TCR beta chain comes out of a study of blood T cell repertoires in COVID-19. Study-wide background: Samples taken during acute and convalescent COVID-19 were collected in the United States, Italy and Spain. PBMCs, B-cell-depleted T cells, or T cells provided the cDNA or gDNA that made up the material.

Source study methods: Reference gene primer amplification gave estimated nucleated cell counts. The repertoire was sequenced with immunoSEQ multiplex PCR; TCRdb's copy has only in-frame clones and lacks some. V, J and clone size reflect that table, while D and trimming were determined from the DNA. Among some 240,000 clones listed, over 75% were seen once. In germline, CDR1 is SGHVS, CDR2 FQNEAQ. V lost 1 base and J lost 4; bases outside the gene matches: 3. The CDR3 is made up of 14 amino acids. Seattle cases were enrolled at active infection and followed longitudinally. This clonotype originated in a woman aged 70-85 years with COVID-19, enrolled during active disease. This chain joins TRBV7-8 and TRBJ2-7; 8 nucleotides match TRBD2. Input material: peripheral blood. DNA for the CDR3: TGTGCCAGCAGCTTAGACGGGAGGGTGTACGAGCAGTACTTC. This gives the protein CASSLDGRVYEQYF.